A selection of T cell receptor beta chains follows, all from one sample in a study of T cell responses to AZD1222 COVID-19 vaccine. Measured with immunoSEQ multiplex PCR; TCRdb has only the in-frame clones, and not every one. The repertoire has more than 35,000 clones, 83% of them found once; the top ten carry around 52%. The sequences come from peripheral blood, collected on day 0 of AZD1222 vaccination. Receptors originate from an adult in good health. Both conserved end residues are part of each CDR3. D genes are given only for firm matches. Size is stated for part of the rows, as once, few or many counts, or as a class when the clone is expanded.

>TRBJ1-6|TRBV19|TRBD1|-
TGTGCCAGTAGTACAGGGGGCGAGATTTCACCCCTCCACTTT
CASSTGGEISPLHF
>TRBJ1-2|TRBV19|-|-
TGTGCCAGTAGTGAACCCCGGGGGCGGGCCCGAGAAGGCTACACCTTC
CASSEPRGRAREGYTF
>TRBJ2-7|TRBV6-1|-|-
TGTGCCAGCAGTGAAGGGCTTCCTAGCAGGGGCGAGCAGTACTTC
CASSEGLPSRGEQYF
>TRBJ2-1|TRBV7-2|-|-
TGTGCCAGCAGCTCAGTCCCGGCTCACAATGAGCAGTTCTTC
CASSSVPAHNEQFF
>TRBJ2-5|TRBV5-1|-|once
TGCGCCAGCAGCTTGGCCGCCCAGAGGGAGACCCAGTACTTC
CASSLAAQRETQYF
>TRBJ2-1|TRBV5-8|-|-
TGTGCCAGCAGCTTGATAGGGTATGAGCAGTTCTTC
CASSLIGYEQFF
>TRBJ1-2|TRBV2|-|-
TGTGCCAGCAGTGGTCAGGGGAACTATGGCTACACCTTC
CASSGQGNYGYTF
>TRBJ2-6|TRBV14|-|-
TGTGCCAGCAGCCAATTTCGGGTTATCGAGGCCAACGTCCTGACTTTC
CASSQFRVIEANVLTF
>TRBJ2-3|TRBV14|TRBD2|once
TGTGCCAGCAGCCAACTGGTAGCGGGAGCGAAAGATACGCAGTATTTT
CASSQLVAGAKDTQYF
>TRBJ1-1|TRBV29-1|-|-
TGCAGCGCCTTGGGGGGGCAGGGAGGGAACACTGAAGCTTTCTTT
CSALGGQGGNTEAFF
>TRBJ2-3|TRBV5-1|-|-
TGCGCCAGCAGCGTAACCCCCGCTCGTAGCACAGATACGCAGTATTTT
CASSVTPARSTDTQYF
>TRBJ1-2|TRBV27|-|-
TGTGCCAGCAGTTTATTTGGGGACCCGGGGGGCTATGGCTACACCTTC
CASSLFGDPGGYGYTF
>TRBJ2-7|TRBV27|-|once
TGTGCCAGCAGCACCGGGACGGTGGGCTCCTACGAGCAGTACTTC
CASSTGTVGSYEQYF
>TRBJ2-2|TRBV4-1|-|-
TGCGCCAGCAGCCAACCCCCTTTCCAGACAGGCACCGGGGAGCTGTTTTTT
CASSQPPFQTGTGELFF
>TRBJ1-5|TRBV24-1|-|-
TGTGCCACCAGTGGACGGCACAATCAGCCCCAGCATTTT
CATSGRHNQPQHF
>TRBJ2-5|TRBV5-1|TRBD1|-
TGCGCCAGCCAAACGGGGACAGGGGCGGAGACCCAGTACTTC
CASQTGTGAETQYF
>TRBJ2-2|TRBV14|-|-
TGTGCCAGCAGCCTGGACGCAGACACCGGGGAGCTGTTTTTT
CASSLDADTGELFF
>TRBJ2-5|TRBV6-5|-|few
TGTGCCAGCAGTACGGGCCCGGAAGAGACCCAGTACTTC
CASSTGPEETQYF
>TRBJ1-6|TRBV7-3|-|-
TGTGCCAGCAGCTTAAGTCCAGCTAATTCACCCCTCCACTTT
CASSLSPANSPLHF
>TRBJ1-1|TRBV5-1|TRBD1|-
TGCGCCAGCAGCTGGACGACAGGGGCGAACACTGAAGCTTTCTTT
CASSWTTGANTEAFF
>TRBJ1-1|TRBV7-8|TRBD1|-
TGTGCCAGCAGCCAAAACAGGGGGCGGAACACTGAAGCTTTCTTT
CASSQNRGRNTEAFF
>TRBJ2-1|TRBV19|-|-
TGTGCCAGTAGTATAGGAGGATTCAATGAGCAGTTCTTC
CASSIGGFNEQFF
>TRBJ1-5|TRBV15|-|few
TGTGCCACCAGCAGAGATGAGGTTGGCCTCGCGGCCCAGCATTTT
CATSRDEVGLAAQHF
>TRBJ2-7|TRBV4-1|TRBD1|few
TGCGCCAGCAGCCAAGATCTTCAGGGGGCCCCCTACGAGCAGTACTTC
CASSQDLQGAPYEQYF
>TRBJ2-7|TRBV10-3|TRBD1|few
TGTGCCATCAGTGACGCTGGGGACAGGGGTTTCGAGCAGTACTTC
CAISDAGDRGFEQYF
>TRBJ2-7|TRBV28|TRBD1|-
TGTGCCTCCACCCTGGGACAGGGGTTCTACGAGCAGTACTTC
CASTLGQGFYEQYF
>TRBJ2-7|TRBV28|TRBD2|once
TGTGCCACCTCGCCAATCGCCGCCGGCGGGAGTAGGTACGAGCAGTACTTC
CATSPIAAGGSRYEQYF
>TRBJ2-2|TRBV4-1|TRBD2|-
TGCGCCAGCAGCCAAGGGCCTAGCGGGAGGGCCCACGGGGAGCTGTTTTTT
CASSQGPSGRAHGELFF
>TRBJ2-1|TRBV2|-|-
TGTGCCAGCACTTGGGACTTGGGTGAGCAGTTCTTC
CASTWDLGEQFF
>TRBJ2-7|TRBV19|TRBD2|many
TGTGCCAGTAGTTCGGGACTAGCAGTCTACGAGCAGTACTTC
CASSSGLAVYEQYF
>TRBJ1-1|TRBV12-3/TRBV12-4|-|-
TGTGCCAGCAGTTTAGGGACGGTGCGAGCTTTCTTT
CASSLGTVRAFF
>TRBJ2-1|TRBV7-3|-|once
TGTGCCAGCAGCCCGCTAGGGGGTAGCGGAAGCTCCTACAATGAGCAGTTCTTC
CASSPLGGSGSSYNEQFF
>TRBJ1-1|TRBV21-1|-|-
TGTGCCAGCAGCGATAAGGCGGACAGGGGGTCGAACACTGAAGCTTTCTTT
CASSDKADRGSNTEAFF
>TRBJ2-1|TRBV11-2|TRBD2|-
TGTGCCAGCAGCCCGGTACTAGCGTCTGAGCAGTTCTTC
CASSPVLASEQFF
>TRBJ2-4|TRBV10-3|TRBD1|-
TGTGCCACCGGGACAGGGTTAGAGATTCAGTACTTC
CATGTGLEIQYF
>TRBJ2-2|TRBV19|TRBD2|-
TGTGCCAGTAGTATGGTCGGGGGGATCCTCAACACCGGGGAGCTGTTTTTT
CASSMVGGILNTGELFF
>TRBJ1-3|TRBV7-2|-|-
TGTGCCAGCAGCTTGTCAAGCTCTGGAAACACCATATATTTT
CASSLSSSGNTIYF
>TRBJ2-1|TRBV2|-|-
TGTGCCAGCAGTGAACCGGGACTGAGGAACAATGAGCAGTTCTTC
CASSEPGLRNNEQFF
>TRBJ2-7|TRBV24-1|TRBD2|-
TGTGCCACCAGTGCTCGGACTAGCGGGTGGCAGTACTTC
CATSARTSGWQYF
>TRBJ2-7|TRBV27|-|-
TGTGCCAGCAGTTTTGGTCCAGACTACGAGCAGTACTTC
CASSFGPDYEQYF
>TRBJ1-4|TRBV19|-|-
TGTGCCAGTAGTACCAGACAGGCAACTAATGAAAAACTGTTTTTT
CASSTRQATNEKLFF
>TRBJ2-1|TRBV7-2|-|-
TGTGCCAGCAGCTTAACCGCCGAGGACAGATATTTCTTC
CASSLTAEDRYFF
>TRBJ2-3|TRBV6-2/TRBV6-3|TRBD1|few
TGTGCCAGCAGTTACCCTGGACAGGGGTTAGATACGCAGTATTTT
CASSYPGQGLDTQYF